This T cell receptor beta chain comes out of a study of blood T cell repertoires in COVID-19. Study-level background: Some COVID-19 samples were acute and others convalescent; all came from the United States, Italy and Spain. PBMCs, B-cell-depleted T cells, or T cells provided the cDNA or gDNA that made up the material.

In the study's own analysis: Reference gene primers were amplified, and this amplification served to estimate nucleated cell counts. Only in-frame clones appear in the TCRdb table, and some are missing; sequencing was by immunoSEQ multiplex PCR. Clone size and the V and J calls come from that table; the DNA yielded D and trimming. The table includes around 300,000 clones, about nine tenths detected once. Germline assignment: CDR1 LNHDA and CDR2 SQIVND (reference sequence). This CDR3 contains 13 residues. Losses at the gene ends were 8 bases for V and 3 bases for J; bases not matched to a gene: 4. The material sequenced was peripheral blood. This clonotype was sampled from a woman in her 30s with COVID-19, enrolled during active disease. The gene calls are TRBV19 and TRBJ2-1; 7 positions match TRBD1. In DNA, the CDR3 is TGTGCCAGTCGGGACAGAGGCTACAATGAGCAGTTCTTC. Protein: CASRDRGYNEQFF.